This paragraph reports one T cell receptor (beta chain). The sample is drawn from a study of neoadjuvant anti-PD-1 for oral cavity cancer. Study context: Nivolumab at 3 mg/kg was mostly given biweekly, three to four doses, pre-surgery.

This CDR3 comprises 15 residues. Deletions cut 3 bases from V and 10 bases from J, with 21 bases between. Per germline, CDR1 MNHEY and CDR2 SMNVEV (reference sequence). Clones were read by immunoSEQ multiplex PCR, and TCRdb kept only the in-frame ones, dropping some. This table holds approximately 7,800 clones, over 45% found once. The specimen was tumor tissue, collected before nivolumab (anti-PD-1) treatment. This clonotype was sampled from a person aged 40 to 85 with oral cavity squamous cell carcinoma. This chain joins TRBV27 and TRBJ1-1, with D possibly TRBD1 on 5 matching bases. The CDR3 sequence: CASSFSPKSQGRAFF. CDR3 nucleotides: TGTGCCAGCAGTTTTTCCCCGAAGAGTCAGGGCCGAGCTTTCTTT.